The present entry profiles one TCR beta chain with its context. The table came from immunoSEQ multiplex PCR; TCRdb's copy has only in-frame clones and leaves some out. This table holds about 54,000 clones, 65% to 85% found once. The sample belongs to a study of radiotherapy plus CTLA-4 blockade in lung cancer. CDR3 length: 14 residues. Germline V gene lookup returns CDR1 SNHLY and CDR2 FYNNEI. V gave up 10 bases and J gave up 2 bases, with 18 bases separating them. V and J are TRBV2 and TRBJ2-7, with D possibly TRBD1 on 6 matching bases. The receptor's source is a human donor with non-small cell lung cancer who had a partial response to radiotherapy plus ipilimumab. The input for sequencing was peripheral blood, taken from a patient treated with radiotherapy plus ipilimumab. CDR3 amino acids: CATEPGQSAYEQYF. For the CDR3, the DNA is TGTGCCACCGAACCCGGACAGTCCGCCTACGAGCAGTACTTC.